This T cell receptor (beta chain) was sequenced in a study of blood T cell repertoires in COVID-19. Original processing notes: Using reference gene primer amplification, nucleated cell counts were estimated. Clones were sequenced by immunoSEQ multiplex PCR, and TCRdb holds only the in-frame ones, with some missing. That table furnishes V, J and clone size, whereas the DNA furnished D and trimming. The repertoire holds about 160,000 clones, with approximately 82% as singletons. Germline assignment: CDR1 KGHSH and CDR2 LQKENI. V was cut by 3 bases and J by 0 bases, with 9 bases left in between. The CDR3 runs to 15 residues.

The source is a middle-aged woman with COVID-19, enrolled during active disease. The sample taken for sequencing was peripheral blood. V is TRBV18 and J is TRBJ1-3, with a tentative D call TRBD1 (5 bases). The CDR3: CASSPGQNSGNTIYF. In DNA, the CDR3 is TGTGCCAGCTCACCTGGACAAAACTCTGGAAACACCATATATTTT.